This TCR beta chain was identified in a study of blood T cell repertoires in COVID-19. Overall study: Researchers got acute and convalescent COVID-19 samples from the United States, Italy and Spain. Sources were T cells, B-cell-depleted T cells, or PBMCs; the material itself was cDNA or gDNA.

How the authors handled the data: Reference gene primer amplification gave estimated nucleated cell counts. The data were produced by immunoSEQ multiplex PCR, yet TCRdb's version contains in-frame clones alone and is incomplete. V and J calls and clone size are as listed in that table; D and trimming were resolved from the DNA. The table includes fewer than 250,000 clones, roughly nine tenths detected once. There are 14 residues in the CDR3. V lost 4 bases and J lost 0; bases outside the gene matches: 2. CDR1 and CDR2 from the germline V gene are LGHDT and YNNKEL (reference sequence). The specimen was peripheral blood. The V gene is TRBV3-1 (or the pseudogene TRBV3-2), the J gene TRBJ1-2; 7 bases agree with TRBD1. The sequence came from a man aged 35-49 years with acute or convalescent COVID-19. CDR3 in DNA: TGTGCCAGCAGCCGCGGGACAGCTAACTATGGCTACACCTTC. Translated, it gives CASSRGTANYGYTF.